The text below deals with one T cell receptor (beta chain). CDR3 length: 14 amino acids. Germline values: CDR1 MNHEY, CDR2 SVGAGI. V lost 7 bases to trimming and J lost 4 bases; unmatched junction nucleotides: 9. The sample originates from a study of blood T cell repertoires in COVID-19. In the study overall: From the United States, Italy and Spain came samples of acute and convalescent COVID-19. In each case, the material was cDNA or gDNA derived from T cells, B-cell-depleted T cells, or PBMCs.

In the authors' workflow: From reference gene primer amplification, estimates of nucleated cell counts were derived. The assay was immunoSEQ multiplex PCR, and TCRdb's table has in-frame clones only and misses some. V and J calls and clone size come straight from that table; D and trimming were deduced from the DNA. The sample yields approximately 150,000 clones, over 70% seen once. The chain has TRBV6-5 and TRBJ1-2, with 7 bases lining up with TRBD1. This clonotype originated in a woman between 70 and 85 years old who had recovered from COVID-19. The sample consisted of peripheral blood. The CDR3 nucleotides are TGTGCCAGCACCATACAGGGGTTGGCCTATGGCTACACCTTC. Residues: CASTIQGLAYGYTF.